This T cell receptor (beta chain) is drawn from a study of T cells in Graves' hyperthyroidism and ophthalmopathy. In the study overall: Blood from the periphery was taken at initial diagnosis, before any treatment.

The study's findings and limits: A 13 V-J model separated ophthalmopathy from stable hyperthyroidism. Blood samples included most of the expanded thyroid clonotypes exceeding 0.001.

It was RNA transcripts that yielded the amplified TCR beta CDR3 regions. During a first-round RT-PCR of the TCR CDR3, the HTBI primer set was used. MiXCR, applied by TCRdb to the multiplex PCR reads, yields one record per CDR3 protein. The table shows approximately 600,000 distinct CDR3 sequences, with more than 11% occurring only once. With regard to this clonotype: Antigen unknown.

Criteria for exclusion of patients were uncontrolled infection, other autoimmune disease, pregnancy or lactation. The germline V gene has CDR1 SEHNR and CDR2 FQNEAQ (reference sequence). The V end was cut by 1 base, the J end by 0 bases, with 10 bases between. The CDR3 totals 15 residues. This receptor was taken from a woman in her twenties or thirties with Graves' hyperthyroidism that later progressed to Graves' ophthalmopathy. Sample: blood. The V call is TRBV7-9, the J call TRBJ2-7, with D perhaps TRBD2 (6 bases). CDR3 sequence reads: CASSLGVGSSYEQYF. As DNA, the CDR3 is TGTGCCAGCAGCTTAGGAGTCGGGAGCTCCTACGAGCAGTACTTC.